The rows below give T cell receptor beta chains drawn from one sample of a study of human T cells and chemical hapten exposure. TCRdb re-called the RACE reads with MiXCR, one entry per CDR3 protein. The profile shows roughly 200,000 distinct CDR3 sequences, around 25% of them singletons. Sample: whole blood, taken in connection with sensitization to the hapten diphenylcyclopropenone (DPC). Every receptor here comes from a woman aged 40 to 50 with alopecia areata. Some clones in this sample may be carry-over from other donors' samples. CDR3s include the opening cysteine and the closing phenylalanine or tryptophan. The order of the fields is V gene, J gene, clone size, D gene, CDR3 DNA, CDR3 protein. The D gene is left open where the match is weak. Some rows mark clone size as missing; the rest say once, few, many or name a class of expanded clone.

TRBV27	TRBJ2-1	few	.	TGTGCCAGCAGCCCCTGGGGCGGACCCCCCGCTGAGCAGTTCTTC	CASSPWGGPPAEQFF
TRBV7-6	TRBJ2-5	few	TRBD2	TGTGCCAGCAGCTTAGGACTAGCGGGTGTTCAAGAGACCCAGTACTTC	CASSLGLAGVQETQYF
TRBV6-1	TRBJ1-1	.	.	TGTGCCAGCAGACTACAGGGTTTTAACACTGAAGCTTTCTTT	CASRLQGFNTEAFF
TRBV7-9	TRBJ1-1	few	.	TGTGCCAGCAGTTGGGACCGCGCGCAAGCTTTCTTT	CASSWDRAQAFF
TRBV12-3/TRBV12-4	TRBJ1-1	few	.	TGTGCCAGCAGTTTACGGGGGGGCACTGAAGCTTTCTTT	CASSLRGGTEAFF
TRBV29-1	TRBJ2-3	few	.	TGCAGCGTTGTCCCAGTTCGAGATACGCAGTATTTT	CSVVPVRDTQYF
TRBV6-6	TRBJ2-2	many	TRBD2	TGTGCCAGCCTAGCGGGAGGCAACACCGGGGAGCTGTTTTTT	CASLAGGNTGELFF
TRBV4-3	TRBJ2-5	.	TRBD2	TGCGCCAGCAGCCAAGAAGTAGCGGGAGAGATGCGGCGAGAGACCCAGTACTTC	CASSQEVAGEMRRETQYF
TRBV6-1	TRBJ1-1	few	.	TGTGCCAGCAGTGTGGGGGACAACACTGAAGCTTTCTTT	CASSVGDNTEAFF
TRBV6-2/TRBV6-3	TRBJ1-5	few	.	TGTGCCAGCAGGGGGGTAAACCAGCCCCAGCATTTT	CASRGVNQPQHF
TRBV6-6	TRBJ2-2	few	.	TGTGCCAGCAGTTCGGCCCAAACCGGGGAGCTGTTTTTT	CASSSAQTGELFF
TRBV7-8	TRBJ2-5	few	TRBD1	TGTGCCAGCAGCTTACCCGGACAGGGAGAAGACTTC	CASSLPGQGEDF
TRBV20-1	TRBJ2-3	many	.	TGCAGTGCTAGAGACGGTTTGAGGGCCGCTAGCACAGATACGCAGTATTTT	CSARDGLRAASTDTQYF
TRBV12-3/TRBV12-4	TRBJ1-2	few	TRBD1	TGTGCCAGCAGTTTAAAGGGACAGGGGGTCTCGAGGACCTTC	CASSLKGQGVSRTF
TRBV5-1	TRBJ1-1	.	.	TGCGCCAGCAGCTTGGAGGGAGTGAGGCCGACTGAAGCTTTCTTT	CASSLEGVRPTEAFF
TRBV11-3	TRBJ2-3	many	.	TGTGCCAGCAGCTTAGCAGGCGGGGTCGTGGGAGATACGCAGTATTTT	CASSLAGGVVGDTQYF
TRBV29-1	TRBJ2-3	few	.	TGCAGCGTTCCTGGACAAGGGGGATCCACAGATACGCAGTATTTT	CSVPGQGGSTDTQYF
TRBV6-2/TRBV6-3	TRBJ2-3	many	.	TGTGCCAGGATAACGGCGGGACGAACAGATACGCAGTATTTT	CARITAGRTDTQYF
TRBV6-5	TRBJ2-1	.	TRBD2	TGTGCCAGCGGGCTAGCGGGGCCCGGCGATGAGCAGTTCTTC	CASGLAGPGDEQFF
TRBV7-9	TRBJ2-6	few	.	TGTGCCAGCAGCTTCGCCAGCGGAGACTCTGGGGCCAACGTCCTGACTTTC	CASSFASGDSGANVLTF
TRBV29-1	TRBJ2-2	few	TRBD1	TGCAGCGTTGAGTTGGGGGACAGGAACACCGGGGAGCTGTTTTTT	CSVELGDRNTGELFF
TRBV11-2	TRBJ2-7	few	.	TGTGCCAGCAGCTTAGAAGTCTCTGCGGGGGAGCAGTACTTC	CASSLEVSAGEQYF
TRBV7-3	TRBJ2-6	many	.	TGTGCCAGCAGCCCCATCCCTGGGGCCAACGTCCTGACTTTC	CASSPIPGANVLTF
TRBV25-1	TRBJ1-1	.	TRBD1	TGTGCCAGCAGCCGCCGGACAGGAATTTACACTGAAGCTTTCTTT	CASSRRTGIYTEAFF
TRBV28	TRBJ2-3	many	TRBD2	TGTGCCAGCAGTCGAAGACTAGCGGCAGATACGCAGTATTTT	CASSRRLAADTQYF
TRBV12-3/TRBV12-4	TRBJ2-5	few	.	TGTGCCAGCAGTGGACGGAACCAAGAGACCCAGTACTTC	CASSGRNQETQYF
TRBV5-1	TRBJ1-3	.	.	TGCGCCAGCAGCCAGGACGGGGCTGGAAACACCATATATTTT	CASSQDGAGNTIYF
TRBV20-1	TRBJ2-3	few	.	TGCAGTGCTAGTATCAGCACAGATACGCAGTATTTT	CSASISTDTQYF
TRBV7-6	TRBJ2-7	.	.	TGTGCCAGCAGCCGATTGACTAGATCTGACGAGCAGTACTTC	CASSRLTRSDEQYF
TRBV2	TRBJ2-1	few	TRBD2	TGTGCCAGCAGTGAACTAGCGGCTAACAACCATGAGCAGTTCTTC	CASSELAANNHEQFF
TRBV10-3	TRBJ2-1	.	.	TGTGCCATCAGTGCTAATGTAAGGTTAGCGGTGGGCTACAATGAGCAGTTCTTC	CAISANVRLAVGYNEQFF
TRBV20-1	TRBJ1-1	.	.	TGCAGTGCTAGACCCTCCTCAGGGGACACTGAAGCTTTCTTT	CSARPSSGDTEAFF
TRBV20-1	TRBJ1-2	.	.	TGCAGTGCTAGGTCACGAGAGCCTAACTATGGCTACACCTTC	CSARSREPNYGYTF
TRBV12-3/TRBV12-4	TRBJ2-1	.	TRBD2	TGTGCCAGCAGTTTGCGGACTAGCGGAAATGAGCAGTTCTTC	CASSLRTSGNEQFF
TRBV27	TRBJ2-1	.	TRBD2	TGTGCCAGCAGTTTAAATAGCGGGAGGGCCCCCGTCCTCAATGAGCAGTTCTTC	CASSLNSGRAPVLNEQFF
TRBV12-3/TRBV12-4	TRBJ2-3	few	.	TGTGCCAGCAGATCTCGGGCCCAACCCGCGTATTTT	CASRSRAQPAYF
TRBV29-1	TRBJ2-7	.	.	TGCAGCGTTGAATTACGATACGAGCAGTACTTC	CSVELRYEQYF
TRBV29-1	TRBJ2-3	many	.	TGCAGCGTAGCCCTCTATAGCACAGATACGCAGTATTTT	CSVALYSTDTQYF
TRBV20-1	TRBJ2-6	.	.	TGCAGTGCCCCCGGGGATGGGGCCAACGTCCTGACTTTC	CSAPGDGANVLTF
TRBV6-6	TRBJ1-1	few	.	TGTGCCAGCAGAACGAGGGGGGAAGGGGGAACTGAAGCTTTCTTT	CASRTRGEGGTEAFF
TRBV11-2	TRBJ2-5	many	.	TGTGCCAGCAGCCCTACAAGCGTCGAGACCCAGTACTTC	CASSPTSVETQYF
TRBV4-1	TRBJ2-2	.	TRBD1	TGCGCCAGCAGCCAAGGTGCGAGGGGGCTTGGCACCGGGGAGCTGTTTTTT	CASSQGARGLGTGELFF
TRBV20-1	TRBJ2-1	few	TRBD2	TGCAGTGCTAGAGATCCGGGCGGGAGGGCCGACAATGAGCAGTTCTTC	CSARDPGGRADNEQFF